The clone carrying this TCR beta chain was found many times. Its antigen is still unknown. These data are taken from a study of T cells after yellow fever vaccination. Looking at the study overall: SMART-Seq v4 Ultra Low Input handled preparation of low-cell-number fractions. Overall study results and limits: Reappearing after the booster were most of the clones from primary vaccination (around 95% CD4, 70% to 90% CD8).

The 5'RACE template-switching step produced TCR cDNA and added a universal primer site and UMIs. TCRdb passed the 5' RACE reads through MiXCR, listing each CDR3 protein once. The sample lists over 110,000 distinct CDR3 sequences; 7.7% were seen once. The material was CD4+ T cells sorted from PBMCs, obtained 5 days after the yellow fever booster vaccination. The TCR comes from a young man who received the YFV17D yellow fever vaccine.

CDR3 sequence reads: CASSLAGVDEQYF. CDR3 nucleotide sequence: TGTGCCAGCAGCTTAGCGGGAGTAGACGAGCAGTACTTC. This chain uses TRBV7-9 with TRBJ2-7; D might be TRBD2 (5 bases). Germline V CDR1 and CDR2: SEHNR, FQNEAQ (reference sequence). The CDR3 totals 13 residues. V was pared by 0 bases and J by 5 bases, with 8 bases between.